This is a list of T cell receptor beta chains from one sample in a study of breast tumors, draining lymph nodes, adjacent tissues. In TCRdb, the multiplex PCR reads were re-called with MiXCR into one record per CDR3 protein. Found here are 200,000 to 300,000 distinct CDR3 sequences, 30% of them singletons; the top ten hold 0.85% to 1.3%. The specimen sequenced was axillary lymph node tissue. These receptors all come from a female donor with breast cancer. Some clones in this sample may be carry-over from other donors' samples. The conserved cysteine and the conserved F or W are not part of the CDR3 here. A D gene is named only where the DNA matches it firmly. Size is stated for part of the rows, as once, few or many counts, or as a class when the clone is expanded.

D: TRBD2; V: TRBV20-1; J: TRBJ2-5; size: many; CDR3: SARRGAAGIQETQY
D: TRBD1; V: TRBV18; J: TRBJ1-2; size: -; CDR3: ASSSGRGGAFGYT
D: TRBD2; V: TRBV6-5; J: TRBJ2-3; size: many; CDR3: ASRPGLAGTLI
D: -; V: TRBV6-5; J: TRBJ2-4; size: -; CDR3: ASSYSQGPLAKNIQY
D: -; V: TRBV6-6; J: TRBJ2-7; size: -; CDR3: ASRPSAYEQY
D: -; V: TRBV16; J: TRBJ2-1; size: few; CDR3: ASSQGGQIYNEQF
D: -; V: TRBV11-2; J: TRBJ1-4; size: -; CDR3: ASSLDAGLGEKLS
D: TRBD2; V: TRBV6-2/TRBV6-3; J: TRBJ2-1; size: many; CDR3: AITTSTYNEQF
D: -; V: TRBV5-5; J: TRBJ2-3; size: many; CDR3: ASSSEGSWEY
D: TRBD1; V: TRBV28; J: TRBJ2-3; size: -; CDR3: ASSLPWDSRSTDTQY
D: TRBD1; V: TRBV27; J: TRBJ1-2; size: few; CDR3: ASRSTGGYGYT
D: TRBD1; V: TRBV20-1; J: TRBJ2-1; size: -; CDR3: SAADPRGPINEQF
D: TRBD1; V: TRBV6-5; J: TRBJ2-2; size: few; CDR3: ASSFGQGAIGKLF
D: TRBD2; V: TRBV6-6; J: TRBJ2-3; size: many; CDR3: ASETSGITDTQY
D: -; V: TRBV6-1; J: TRBJ2-7; size: many; CDR3: ASSERSTTYEQY
D: TRBD2; V: TRBV19; J: TRBJ2-7; size: few; CDR3: ASSALGTVRPGLAGAGAYEQY
D: -; V: TRBV5-4; J: TRBJ2-7; size: many; CDR3: ASSFQAGLSYEQY
D: -; V: TRBV9; J: TRBJ1-3; size: -; CDR3: ASSVDEELYGYTIY
D: -; V: TRBV30; J: TRBJ1-4; size: few; CDR3: AWSKDTGTTNEKLF
D: -; V: TRBV7-9; J: TRBJ1-1; size: once; CDR3: ASSFLTGRLNTEAF
D: -; V: TRBV11-3; J: TRBJ2-5; size: many; CDR3: ASSLGGSEETQY
D: -; V: TRBV12-3/TRBV12-4; J: TRBJ1-5; size: -; CDR3: ASSSGTTMDQPQH
D: TRBD2; V: TRBV2; J: TRBJ2-3; size: once; CDR3: ASREASGKGFTDTQY
D: -; V: TRBV20-1; J: TRBJ2-1; size: -; CDR3: SAFRGEQF
D: TRBD1; V: TRBV9; J: TRBJ1-1; size: -; CDR3: ASSTPGQGYTEAF
D: TRBD1; V: TRBV20-1; J: TRBJ1-2; size: many; CDR3: SARDRAGYT
D: TRBD1; V: TRBV19; J: TRBJ1-2; size: many; CDR3: ASSARQGTNYGYT
D: -; V: TRBV12-3/TRBV12-4; J: TRBJ1-2; size: many; CDR3: ASKGYRSPNYGYT
D: -; V: TRBV28; J: TRBJ1-3; size: -; CDR3: ASSLGGAGNTIY
D: TRBD2; V: TRBV10-2; J: TRBJ2-1; size: many; CDR3: ASSESRDTSGRHEQF
D: -; V: TRBV7-6; J: TRBJ1-4; size: many; CDR3: ASSRSGGNEKLF
D: -; V: TRBV7-8; J: TRBJ2-2; size: many; CDR3: ASSSPGQTGELF